One sample yielded the 10 T cell receptor beta chains listed below, sequenced in a study of OX40 agonist ivuxolimab in advanced cancers. Sequencing was performed with immunoSEQ multiplex PCR; in TCRdb, only in-frame clones are kept and a portion is missing. The data contain about 130,000 clones, 85% to 95% of them seen just once; the ten biggest clones take up roughly 1%. Sequenced here: CD4+ or CD8+ T cells sorted from blood, sampled in a trial of the OX40 agonist ivuxolimab. The receptors come from an adult with an advanced solid tumor such as melanoma, head and neck, liver or kidney cancer.

The chain's CDR3 is CASSLWSYEQYF. The DNA for the CDR3 is TGTGCCAGCAGCTTATGGTCGTACGAGCAGTACTTC. The genes are TRBV7-2 and TRBJ2-7; D is unresolved. Trimming stripped 2 bases from V and 4 bases from J, with 6 bases between. The CDR3 has 12 residues. Germline V CDR1 and CDR2: SGHTA, FQGNSA. The full variable domain, completed using reference TRBV7-2 and TRBJ2-7, is GAGVSQSPSNKVTEKGKDVELRCDPISGHTALYWYRQSLGQGLEFLIYFQGNSAPDKSGLPSDRFSAERTGGSVSTLTIQRTQQEDSAVYLCASSLWSYEQYFGPGTRLTVT.

The V call is TRBV28, the J call TRBJ1-6, with 9 bases matching TRBD1. Germline V gene data show CDR1 as MDHEN and CDR2 as SYDVKM. The CDR3 totals 17 residues. V dropped 2 bases and J dropped 5; count of bases not matched to a gene: 7. The CDR3 loop reads CASSLQVRTGDNSPLHF. Here the CDR3 DNA reads TGTGCCAGCAGTTTACAGGTCAGGACAGGGGATAATTCACCCCTCCACTTT.

J is TRBJ2-1 and V is TRBV19; TRBD2 aligns across 8 bases. Germline-derived CDR1 and CDR2 are LNHDA and SQIVND (reference sequence). This CDR3 has 17 amino acids. The trim removed 5 bases at V and 7 bases at J, leaving 16 bases unmatched. The CDR3 reads CASSPRLASGPVNEQFF. DNA of the CDR3: TGTGCCAGTAGTCCACGGTTGGCTAGCGGGCCCGTAAATGAGCAGTTCTTC.

The gene calls are TRBV5-6 and TRBJ2-7, with 9 bases aligning to TRBD2. The CDR3 contains 16 residues. V lost 4 bases, J lost 4 bases, and 12 bases stayed unmatched. The germline CDR1 and CDR2 sequences are SGHDT and YYEEEE. The CDR3 reads CASSPRTSSGRYEQYF. Here the CDR3 DNA reads TGTGCCAGCAGCCCGCGGACTAGCAGCGGGAGGTACGAGCAGTACTTC.

This sequence joins TRBV30 and TRBJ2-7; 7 nucleotides line up with TRBD1. CDR1 and CDR2 (germline): GTSNPN, SVGIG (reference sequence). V was clipped by 5 bases and J by 6 bases; unmatched bases: 4. The CDR3 runs 11 residues. The CDR3 spells CAWGRTGEQYF. DNA for the CDR3: TGTGCCTGGGGAAGGACAGGCGAGCAGTACTTC. The entire variable domain, with the rest obtained from reference TRBV30 and TRBJ2-7, is as follows: SQTIHQWPATLVQPVGSPLSLECTVEGTSNPNLYWYRQAAGRGLQLLFYSVGIGQISSEVPQNLSASRPQDRQFILSSKKLLLSDSGFYLCAWGRTGEQYFGPGTRLTVT.

This clone was detected only once. V gene TRBV6-6 combines with J gene TRBJ2-7, with D possibly matching TRBD2 (6 bases). CDR3 length equals 13 residues. V lost 6 bases to trimming and J lost 8 bases, with 17 bases between them. Germline V gene lookup returns CDR1 MNHNY and CDR2 SVGAGI (reference sequence). CDR3 nucleotides: TGTGCCAGCAGGGGGCCCGCGGGGTCGCAGCAGTACTTC. This encodes CASRGPAGSQQYF.

The rearrangement uses TRBV7-9 and TRBJ2-1, with D tentatively TRBD2 (7 bases). Looked up from germline, CDR1 is SEHNR and CDR2 is FQNEAQ (reference sequence). V lost 7 bases and J 8 bases, leaving 21 bases between the germline ends. The CDR3 runs 15 residues. CDR3 sequence reads: CASTRGAAPSDEQFF. The CDR3 nucleotides are TGTGCCAGCACCCGGGGGGCGGCACCTTCAGATGAGCAGTTCTTC.

The V call is TRBV4-3, the J call TRBJ1-2; D perhaps matches TRBD1 (6 bases). The CDR3 contains 15 residues. Trimming left V 4 bases short and J 2 bases short, with 14 bases between. From germline, CDR1 is LGHNA and CDR2 YSLEER. CDR3: CASSRSRGANYGYTF. CDR3 nucleotide sequence: TGCGCCAGCAGCCGATCCCGGGGGGCGAACTATGGCTACACCTTC.

This clone has a single count. The V call is TRBV27, the J call TRBJ1-2; 7 bases agree with TRBD1. Germline values: CDR1 MNHEY, CDR2 SMNVEV (reference sequence). The CDR3 covers 14 residues. J lost 0 bases, V lost 3 bases, and 1 base had no gene match. CDR3 sequence reads: CASSLQGANYGYTF. CDR3 bases: TGTGCCAGCAGTTTGCAGGGGGCTAACTATGGCTACACCTTC.

The genes are TRBV6-6 and TRBJ2-5; 10 nucleotides line up with TRBD2. Trimming removed 2 bases from V and 1 base from J; junction bases left unmatched: 4. In germline, CDR1 is MNHNY, CDR2 SVGAGI (reference sequence). CDR3 size: 16 residues. The CDR3 bases are TGTGCCAGCAGTTACGAGGTAGCGGGGGGCCAAGAGACCCAGTACTTC. Translation gives CASSYEVAGGQETQYF.